The 7 T cell receptor beta chains below come from one sample, sequenced in a study of blood T cells in healthy people across ages. A J-beta primer mix and a sample-barcoded 5' primer were used in a second PCR of about 7 to 11 cycles. TCRdb passed the 5' RACE reads through MiXCR, listing each CDR3 protein once. The sample carries about 680,000 distinct CDR3 sequences, about half recorded once. The sequenced sample was blood. These receptors were obtained from a woman aged 60 to 75 in good health.

This clonotype was picked up a small number of times. This chain links TRBV6-2 or TRBV6-3 with TRBJ2-3, with D possibly TRBD2 on 6 matching bases. Germline V gene lookup returns CDR1 MNHEY and CDR2 SVGEGT. This CDR3 region has 13 residues. V lost 3 bases, J lost 5 bases, and 9 bases lay in between. CDR3 residues: CASSYPGRDTQYF. The CDR3 nucleotides read TGTGCCAGCAGTTATCCCGGGAGAGATACGCAGTATTTT.

The rearrangement uses TRBV10-3 and TRBJ1-5, with TRBD1 matching over 8 bases. The CDR3 is made up of 14 amino acids. The junction had 3 bases not matched to a gene; V was cut back by 5 bases and J by 3 bases. CDR1 is ENHRY and CDR2 is SYGVKD in the germline V gene. The DNA for the CDR3 is TGTGCCATCAGTACGCAGGGGGCCAATCAGCCCCAGCATTTT. Translation gives CAISTQGANQPQHF.

The chain is built from TRBV6-2 or TRBV6-3 and TRBJ2-7; D is uncertain. The CDR3 loop spans 12 amino acids. CDR1 MNHEY and CDR2 SVGEGT come from the germline V gene. V was clipped by 8 bases and J by 2 bases, with 10 bases between them. The CDR3 loop is CASGERAYEQYF. The CDR3 DNA is TGTGCCAGCGGGGAAAGGGCCTACGAGCAGTACTTC.

The chain recombines TRBV12-3 or TRBV12-4 with TRBJ2-1; D possibly corresponds to TRBD2 (6 bases). CDR3 length: 17 residues. V was pared by 4 bases and J by 4 bases, with 20 bases between. The CDR3 DNA reads as TGTGCCAGCAGTTCCCCCTCCGGGACTCGCGGGTACAATGAGCAGTTCTTC. Encoded protein: CASSSPSGTRGYNEQFF.

This clonotype was picked up a small number of times. The chain couples TRBV28 to TRBJ2-1; D remains unclear. The J call is uncertain, as TRBJ2-7 better fits the DNA end. Germline V gene sequence: CDR1 MDHEN, CDR2 SYDVKM. The CDR3 loop spans 12 amino acids. CDR3: CASSLPMGEQYF. Written as DNA, the CDR3 is TGTGCCAGCAGTCTCCCCATGGGGGAGCAGTACTTC.

The chain couples TRBV29-1 to TRBJ2-1; 8 bases agree with TRBD1. The end of the DNA fits TRBJ2-7 better, so the J call may be wrong. This CDR3 contains 14 residues. The germline V gene encodes CDR1 SQVTM and CDR2 ANQGSEA. CDR3: CSVEDRASYNEQYF. For the CDR3, the DNA is TGCAGCGTTGAGGACAGGGCCTCCTACAATGAGCAGTACTTC.

This clonotype was detected a few times. This chain connects TRBV9 to TRBJ2-7; 7 nucleotides align to TRBD2. The CDR3 spans 14 residues. CDR1 is SGDLS and CDR2 is YYNGEE in the germline V gene. Unmatched junction bases numbered 5, after V lost 4 bases and J lost 1 base. CDR3 loop: CASSPSGFSYEQYF. CDR3 sequence (DNA): TGTGCCAGCAGCCCTAGCGGATTTTCCTACGAGCAGTACTTC.